The rows below give T cell receptor beta chains drawn from one sample of a study of post-analysis software for immune sequencing data. MiXCR was run by TCRdb on the PCR reads, yielding one entry per CDR3 protein. This sample yields some 690,000 distinct CDR3 sequences, of which 25% to 30% are seen a single time; 0.5% to 0.6% belongs to the top ten. Material for sequencing was blood. These receptors came from a girl between 5 and 17 years old with multiple sclerosis. The CDR3 runs from the conserved cysteine through the conserved F or W. The D gene is left open where the match is weak. Rows may omit the clone size; those that give it use once, few, many or a size class.

CDR3nt,CDR3aa,v_gene,abundance,d_gene,j_gene
TGCAGCGTCCTATCCGGACGGGGCTCCTACAATGAGCAGTTCTTC,CSVLSGRGSYNEQFF,TRBV29-1,NA,NA,TRBJ2-1
TGCGCCAGCAGCCAAGATTTCGGACGGATAAACTATGGCTACACCTTC,CASSQDFGRINYGYTF,TRBV4-3,NA,NA,TRBJ1-2
TGCAGTGCTAGAGATGCGACAGGGGGTGAAAAACTGTTTTTT,CSARDATGGEKLFF,TRBV20-1,few,TRBD1,TRBJ1-4
TGTGCCAGCAGTTACCTCTCATCGGGAAGACGAGATACGCAGTATTTT,CASSYLSSGRRDTQYF,TRBV6-5,few,NA,TRBJ2-3
TGTGCCAGCAGTGTTTCGGGCAGGGGTTTTGTAGAGACCCAGTACTTC,CASSVSGRGFVETQYF,TRBV5-5,few,NA,TRBJ2-5
TGCAGCGTTGCGATAGGGGACTATGGCTACACCTTC,CSVAIGDYGYTF,TRBV29-1,few,NA,TRBJ1-2
TGCAGTGCTAGAGATGTCGGGGCTAGCCGGAAGAGCATAGATTCGCAGTATTTT,CSARDVGASRKSIDSQYF,TRBV20-1,NA,NA,TRBJ2-3
TGTGCCAGCAGCTTAGTCCCCGGCAGGAGCAATGAGCAGTTCTTC,CASSLVPGRSNEQFF,TRBV7-2,few,NA,TRBJ2-1
TGTGCCAGCAGAAGCGGAGCAGATACGCAGTATTTT,CASRSGADTQYF,TRBV12-3/TRBV12-4,few,NA,TRBJ2-3
TGTGCCAGCAGCAATAAGGATGGTCTAGCGGTCTACAATGAGCAGTTCTTC,CASSNKDGLAVYNEQFF,TRBV9,NA,TRBD2,TRBJ2-1
TGTGCCAGCAGCCAAGATTTGGCAGGGGGCATCTATGGCTACACCTTC,CASSQDLAGGIYGYTF,TRBV14,NA,TRBD1,TRBJ1-2
TGCGCCAGCAAGACGAACAGGGGGGATTACAATGAGCAGTTCTTC,CASKTNRGDYNEQFF,TRBV4-1,few,TRBD1,TRBJ2-1
TGTGCCAGCTCCCAGGAGTTGAACACTGAAGCTTTCTTT,CASSQELNTEAFF,TRBV18,NA,NA,TRBJ1-1
TGCAGTGCTAGGCAGATCCTAGCGGGGTTCCATGAGCAGTTCTTC,CSARQILAGFHEQFF,TRBV20-1,NA,TRBD2,TRBJ2-1
TGTGCCACCAGCAGAGATCGAATCGGGGATCAGTCCCAGCATTTT,CATSRDRIGDQSQHF,TRBV15,NA,NA,TRBJ1-5
TGTGCCAGCAGCTTAGGGACTAGCGGGAGGTCTGTCTCGTACGAGCAGTACTTC,CASSLGTSGRSVSYEQYF,TRBV7-2,many,TRBD2,TRBJ2-7
TGTGCCATCAGTGAGTCAAGCTATCCTCGTGCCTCAAATTCACCCCTCCACTTT,CAISESSYPRASNSPLHF,TRBV10-3,few,NA,TRBJ1-6
TGTGCCAGCAGGGTGGGACAGGGGGCCTTCAATGAGCAGTTCTTC,CASRVGQGAFNEQFF,TRBV12-3/TRBV12-4,many,TRBD1,TRBJ2-1
TGTGCCAGCAGCTTGTGGGGTGAAGCTTTCTTT,CASSLWGEAFF,TRBV7-2,NA,NA,TRBJ1-1
TGCGCCAGCAGTGTTCTAGCGGCCTACGAGCAGTACTTC,CASSVLAAYEQYF,TRBV10-2,few,TRBD2,TRBJ2-7
TGTGCCAGCAGTTACGGGGCGTCCAAAAACATTCAGTACTTC,CASSYGASKNIQYF,TRBV6-2/TRBV6-3,many,NA,TRBJ2-4
TGTGCCAGCAGTCTAGCGGGGGGAGGGCAAGAGACCCAGTACTTC,CASSLAGGGQETQYF,TRBV12-3/TRBV12-4,NA,TRBD2,TRBJ2-5
TGTGCCAGCAGCTCCCTAGGCCGCACAGATACGCAGTATTTT,CASSSLGRTDTQYF,TRBV7-2,few,NA,TRBJ2-3
TGCAGCGTAAGGGGACAGGCGAACACTGAAGCTTTCTTT,CSVRGQANTEAFF,TRBV20-1,NA,TRBD1,TRBJ1-1
TGTGCCATCAGTGCCTCCAGGGGGTCCCACGAGCAGTACTTC,CAISASRGSHEQYF,TRBV10-3,NA,TRBD1,TRBJ2-7
TGCAGTGCTAGTCGGGAGGACACAGATACGCAGTATTTT,CSASREDTDTQYF,TRBV20-1,NA,TRBD2,TRBJ2-3